The next 14 T cell receptor beta chains were all read from a single sample in a study of graft-versus-host responses after intestinal transplantation. Some clones are missing from TCRdb's copy, which holds only in-frame ones; the method was immunoSEQ multiplex PCR. The sample gives 95,000 to 150,000 clones, 80% to 95% of which show up once; 0.095% to 0.15% is in the top ten. The antigens these receptors bind are not known. Sequences were derived from unstimulated CD4+ T cells sorted from spleen or lymph node cells, sampled before intestinal transplant. The receptors were sampled from a human donor who received an intestinal transplant.

The chain recombines TRBV7-9 with TRBJ2-1, with TRBD2 as a possible D gene (5 bases). V lost 2 bases to trimming and J lost 5 bases, with 19 bases between them. CDR1 is SEHNR, CDR2 FQNEAQ, per germline (reference sequence). CDR3 length equals 17 residues. Written as DNA, the CDR3 is TGTGCCAGCAGCTTATCCTACGGGCCTAGCTTGGACAATGAGCAGTTCTTC. This encodes CASSLSYGPSLDNEQFF.

The chain links TRBV28 to TRBJ1-2, with unresolved D. Trimming took off 2 bases at V and 5 bases at J, with 12 bases between the two ends. From germline, CDR1 is MDHEN and CDR2 SYDVKM. This CDR3 region has 14 residues. CDR3 bases: TGTGCCAGCAGTTTAGGCCCCGTACCTTATGGCTACACCTTC. This translates into CASSLGPVPYGYTF.

The chain uses TRBV6-5 and TRBJ2-1; no reliable D call. CDR1 MNHEY and CDR2 SVGAGI come from the germline V gene. The length of the CDR3 is 14 residues. Trimming stripped 6 bases from V and 2 bases from J, with 11 bases between. The CDR3 DNA sequence: TGTGCCAGCAGAAGACCCCGTACCTACAATGAGCAGTTCTTC. It specifies CASRRPRTYNEQFF.

The gene calls are TRBV5-6 and TRBJ2-5; D may be TRBD2 (5 bases). The V gene lost 0 bases and the J gene lost 5 bases, with 14 bases spanning the gap. Germline lookup yields CDR1 SGHDT and CDR2 YYEEEE. The CDR3 covers 15 residues. Written as DNA, the CDR3 is TGTGCCAGCAGCTTGGTCCGAGGGTTTGGCGAGACCCAGTACTTC. Encoded protein: CASSLVRGFGETQYF.

The rearrangement links TRBV5-1 to TRBJ2-1; TRBD2 matches at 11 bases. The CDR3 loop spans 14 amino acids. The junction had 2 bases not matched to a gene; V was cut back by 1 base and J by 8 bases. Looked up from germline, CDR1 is SGHRS and CDR2 is YFSETQ. CDR3 residues: CASSLQTSGDEQFF. CDR3 sequence (DNA): TGCGCCAGCAGCTTGCAGACTAGCGGGGATGAGCAGTTCTTC.

This clone has a single count. The chain carries TRBV6-1 and TRBJ2-3; a possible D gene is TRBD2 (7 bases). V was clipped by 8 bases and J by 4 bases, with 19 bases between them. CDR3 length: 15 amino acids. Germline CDR1 MNHNS, CDR2 SASEGT. The CDR3 reads CASRVEGRGADTQYF. As DNA, the CDR3 is TGTGCCAGCCGGGTCGAGGGGAGGGGGGCAGATACGCAGTATTTT.

The chain has TRBV7-8 and TRBJ2-1; TRBD2 matches 16 bases. Germline trimming cut 6 bases from V and 15 bases from J; bases unmatched to any gene: 2. This CDR3 has 12 residues. Germline V lookup: CDR1 SGHVS, CDR2 FQNEAQ. CDR3 residues: CASRGLAGGTFF. CDR3 DNA: TGTGCCAGCAGGGGACTAGCGGGAGGGACGTTCTTC.

The gene calls are TRBV6-1 and TRBJ2-3; 12 bases are shared with TRBD2. J was trimmed by 7 bases and V by 4 bases; bases with no gene match: 6. The CDR3 covers 15 residues. Germline V gene data show CDR1 as MNHNS and CDR2 as SASEGT. For the CDR3, the DNA is TGTGCCAGCAGTGGAGAACTAGCGGGAGGTTATACGCAGTATTTT. Its translation is CASSGELAGGYTQYF.

This clone showed up just once. The genes are TRBV5-1 and TRBJ2-1; TRBD2 agrees at 7 bases. Losses at the gene ends were 5 bases for V and 2 bases for J; bases not matched to a gene: 4. The germline CDR1 and CDR2 sequences are SGHRS and YFSETQ. The CDR3 loop spans 14 amino acids. CDR3 in DNA: TGCGCCAGCAGGGCGGGAGAAACCTACAATGAGCAGTTCTTC. Translated, it gives CASRAGETYNEQFF.

The chain is built from TRBV27 and TRBJ1-1; 7 positions agree with TRBD1. The germline V gene has CDR1 MNHEY and CDR2 SMNVEV (reference sequence). There are 16 residues in the CDR3. V gave up 8 bases and J gave up 3 bases; unmatched junction bases: 15. CDR3 region: CASRRGQGLSHTEAFF. CDR3 in DNA: TGTGCCAGCCGGAGGGGGCAGGGTCTTTCCCACACTGAAGCTTTCTTT.

This chain joins TRBV9 and TRBJ2-5; possibly TRBD2 for D (6 bases). Germline CDR1 SGDLS, CDR2 YYNGEE. The CDR3 length is 15 residues. Trimming removed 0 bases at V and 3 bases at J, with 12 bases between. CDR3 DNA: TGTGCCAGCAGCGTAGATCGGGGGTGGGAAGAGACCCAGTACTTC. As protein: CASSVDRGWEETQYF. The entire variable domain, with the rest obtained from reference TRBV9 and TRBJ2-5, is as follows: DSGVTQTPKHLITATGQRVTLRCSPRSGDLSVYWYQQSLDQGLQFLIQYYNGEERAKGNILERFSAQQFPDLHSELNLSSLELGDSALYFCASSVDRGWEETQYFGPGTRLLVL.

This chain uses TRBV5-1 with TRBJ2-7, with D possibly matching TRBD1 (6 bases). CDR1 and CDR2 from the germline V gene are SGHRS and YFSETQ. The ends were cut back, 7 bases at V and 3 bases at J, with 17 bases in the middle. The CDR3 has 14 residues. CDR3 in amino acids: CASGRTGRFYEQYF. The CDR3 DNA reads TGCGCCAGCGGCCGTACAGGGCGCTTCTACGAGCAGTACTTC.

The chain recombines TRBV5-1 with TRBJ2-3; 10 bases map to TRBD2. With 3 bases clipped from V and 0 bases from J, the junction kept 1 base outside the gene matches. Germline V CDR1 and CDR2: SGHRS, YFSETQ. The CDR3 extends over 15 amino acids. CDR3 sequence: CASSSGLASTDTQYF. For the CDR3, the DNA is TGCGCCAGCAGCTCGGGACTAGCGAGCACAGATACGCAGTATTTT.

The CDR3 protein is CASSPDRDYEQYF. CDR3 DNA sequence: TGTGCCAGCTCACCCGACAGGGACTACGAGCAGTACTTC. The chain couples TRBV18 to TRBJ2-7, with 7 bases fitting TRBD1. Germline CDR1 is KGHSH and CDR2 is LQKENI. The CDR3 totals 13 residues. V lost 3 bases and J lost 3; bases outside the gene matches: 2.